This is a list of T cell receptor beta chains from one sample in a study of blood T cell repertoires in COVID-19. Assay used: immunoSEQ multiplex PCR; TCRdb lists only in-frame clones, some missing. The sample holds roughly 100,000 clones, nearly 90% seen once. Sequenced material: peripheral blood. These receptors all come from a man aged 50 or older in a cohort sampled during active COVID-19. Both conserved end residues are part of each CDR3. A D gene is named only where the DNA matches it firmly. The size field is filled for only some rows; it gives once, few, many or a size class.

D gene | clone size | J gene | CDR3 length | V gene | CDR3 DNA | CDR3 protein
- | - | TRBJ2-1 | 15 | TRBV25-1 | TGTGCCAGCAGCCCCCTCGACAGAAGCTACAATGAGCAGTTCTTC | CASSPLDRSYNEQFF
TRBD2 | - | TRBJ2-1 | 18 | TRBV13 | TGTGCCAGCAGCTCAAGGCAGGGACTAGAAAGCTCCTACAATGAGCAGTTCTTC | CASSSRQGLESSYNEQFF
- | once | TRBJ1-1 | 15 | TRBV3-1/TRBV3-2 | TGTGCCAGCAGCCAGAGTGACAGAGATCTGCCTGAAGCTTTCTTT | CASSQSDRDLPEAFF
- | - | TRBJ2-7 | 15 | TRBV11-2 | TGTGCCAGCAGCTTACATGAGCCTGCTACCTACGAGCAGTACTTC | CASSLHEPATYEQYF
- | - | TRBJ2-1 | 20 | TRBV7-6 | TGTGCCAGCAGCTTAGGCCCCCACCGTGCTCAACGCGCCTCCTACAATGAGCAGTTCTTC | CASSLGPHRAQRASYNEQFF
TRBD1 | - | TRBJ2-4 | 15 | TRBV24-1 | TGTGCCACCAGTGAAGGAGACAGGGTGGTGAGATCTAGGTACTTC | CATSEGDRVVRSRYF
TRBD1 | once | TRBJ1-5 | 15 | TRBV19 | TGTGCCAGTAGTCGAAGACAGGGGAGAAACCAGCCCCAGCATTTT | CASSRRQGRNQPQHF
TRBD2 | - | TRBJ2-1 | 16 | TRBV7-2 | TGTGCCAGCAGCTTAGCGTCAGCGGGGGGCCTGAATGAGCAGTTCTTC | CASSLASAGGLNEQFF
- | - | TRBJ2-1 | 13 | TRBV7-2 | TGTGCCAGCAGCGGTGGGCCTACTGGGGAGCAGTTCTTC | CASSGGPTGEQFF
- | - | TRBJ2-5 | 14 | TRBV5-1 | TGCGCCAGCAGCTTACAGGGCAGAGGAGAGACCCAGTACTTC | CASSLQGRGETQYF
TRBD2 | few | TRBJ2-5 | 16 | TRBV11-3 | TGTGCCAGCAGCTTAGTAGCTAGCGGGGACCAAGAGACCCAGTACTTC | CASSLVASGDQETQYF
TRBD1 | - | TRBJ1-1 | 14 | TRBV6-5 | TGTGCCAGCAGCAAGACGACCGGGACAGCTGAAGCTTTCTTT | CASSKTTGTAEAFF
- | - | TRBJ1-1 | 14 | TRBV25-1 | TGTGCCAGTACCACAGGGCGGTTTGGCACTGAAGCTTTCTTT | CASTTGRFGTEAFF
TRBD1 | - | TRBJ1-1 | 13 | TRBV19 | TGTGCCAGTAGTGTACAGGGGGGCACTGAAGCTTTCTTT | CASSVQGGTEAFF
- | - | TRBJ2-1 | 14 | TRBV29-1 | TGCAGCGTAGACCCGGCAGGGCTCTACAATGAGCAGTTCTTC | CSVDPAGLYNEQFF
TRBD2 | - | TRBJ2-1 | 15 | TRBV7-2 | TGTGCCAGCAGCCCCGGACTAGCCTCCTACAATGAGCAGTTCTTC | CASSPGLASYNEQFF
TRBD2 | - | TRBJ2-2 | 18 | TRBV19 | TGTGCCAGTAGTCCTCGGGGGGCTAGCGGGAGGAACACCGGGGAGCTGTTTTTT | CASSPRGASGRNTGELFF
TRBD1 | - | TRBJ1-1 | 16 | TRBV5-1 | TGCGCCAGCCTACCCGGGACAGGGATTTTGGACACTGAAGCTTTCTTT | CASLPGTGILDTEAFF
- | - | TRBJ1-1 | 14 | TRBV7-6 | TGTGCCAGTTGGGAGGGGCTCGTGAACACTGAAGCTTTCTTT | CASWEGLVNTEAFF
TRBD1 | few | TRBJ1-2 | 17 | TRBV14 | TGTGCCAGCAGCCCCTCGGGACAGGGACGAAAAAGCTATGGCTACACCTTC | CASSPSGQGRKSYGYTF
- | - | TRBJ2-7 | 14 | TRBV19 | TGTGCCAGTAGTATTTCAGGGAACTCCTACGAGCAGTACTTC | CASSISGNSYEQYF
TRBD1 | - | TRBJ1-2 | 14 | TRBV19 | TGTGCCAGTAGTATGGGGACAGGGTCGAGAGGCTACACCTTC | CASSMGTGSRGYTF
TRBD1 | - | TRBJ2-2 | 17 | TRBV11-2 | TGTGCCAGCAGCCCGAGGGCAGGGACAGGGTACACCGGGGAGCTGTTTTTT | CASSPRAGTGYTGELFF
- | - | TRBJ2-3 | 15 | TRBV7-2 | TGTGCCAGCAGCTTATCCGCTACTAGCACAGATACGCAGTATTTT | CASSLSATSTDTQYF
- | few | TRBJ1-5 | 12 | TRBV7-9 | TGTGCCAGCAGCGTTAACAATCAGCCCCAGCATTTT | CASSVNNQPQHF
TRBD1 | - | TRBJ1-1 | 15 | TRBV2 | TGTGCCAGCAGTGAAGCGCAGGGGGAGAGGACTGAAGCTTTCTTT | CASSEAQGERTEAFF
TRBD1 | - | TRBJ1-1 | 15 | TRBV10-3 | TGTGCCATCAGTGGTGGGACAGCTCGGAACACTGAAGCTTTCTTT | CAISGGTARNTEAFF
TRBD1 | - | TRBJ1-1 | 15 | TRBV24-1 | TGTGCCACCAGTGCCGGACAGGGCATGAACACTGAAGCTTTCTTT | CATSAGQGMNTEAFF
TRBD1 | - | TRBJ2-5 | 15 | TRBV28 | TGTGCCAGCAGTTTACATGTGGGACAGCAAGAGACCCAGTACTTC | CASSLHVGQQETQYF
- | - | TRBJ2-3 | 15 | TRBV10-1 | TGCGCCAGCAACCGGGGAGAACACAGCACAGATACGCAGTATTTT | CASNRGEHSTDTQYF
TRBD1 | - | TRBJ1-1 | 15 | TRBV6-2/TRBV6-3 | TGTGCCAGCAGTTACCCAACTACAGGGGCCACTGAAGCTTTCTTT | CASSYPTTGATEAFF
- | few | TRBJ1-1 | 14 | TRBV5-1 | TGCGCCAGCAGCGCAAACAGGGCGAACACTGAAGCTTTCTTT | CASSANRANTEAFF
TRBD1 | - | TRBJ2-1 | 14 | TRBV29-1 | TGCAGCGTCCGGGACAGGGGATCCTACAATGAGCAGTTCTTC | CSVRDRGSYNEQFF
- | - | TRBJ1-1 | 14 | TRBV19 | TGTGCCAGTAGTGCGACAGTTTTGAACACTGAAGCTTTCTTT | CASSATVLNTEAFF
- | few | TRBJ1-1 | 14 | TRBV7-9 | TGTGCCAGCAGCTTAGGCCAGGAGAACACTGAAGCTTTCTTT | CASSLGQENTEAFF
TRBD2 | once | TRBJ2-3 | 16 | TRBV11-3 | TGTGCCAGCAGCCTCTTTCTAGCGGGGGTGACAGATACGCAGTATTTT | CASSLFLAGVTDTQYF
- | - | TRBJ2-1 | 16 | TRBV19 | TGTGCCAGTAGTAGGGGGGAATTTCGTTTAAACAATGAGCAGTTCTTC | CASSRGEFRLNNEQFF
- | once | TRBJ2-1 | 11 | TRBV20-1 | TGCAGTGCTAGGGAGGACAATGAGCAGTTCTTC | CSAREDNEQFF
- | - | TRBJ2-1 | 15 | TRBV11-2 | TGTGCCAGCAGCCCTGGACTGCTCTCCTACAATGAGCAGTTCTTC | CASSPGLLSYNEQFF
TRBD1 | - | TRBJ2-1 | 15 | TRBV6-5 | TGTGCCAGCAGTACGACAGGGAGCTCCTACAATGAGCAGTTCTTC | CASSTTGSSYNEQFF
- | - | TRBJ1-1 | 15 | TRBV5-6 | TGTGCCAGCAGCTTGGTCCCAGTCCCGAGGACTGAAGCTTTCTTT | CASSLVPVPRTEAFF
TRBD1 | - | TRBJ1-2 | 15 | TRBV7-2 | TGTGCCAGCAGCCCCGTAGTCAGGGGGCAAGGTGGCTACACCTTC | CASSPVVRGQGGYTF
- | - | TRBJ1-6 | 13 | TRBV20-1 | TGCAGTGCTAGTAAGGGGATGGAGTCACCCCTCCACTTT | CSASKGMESPLHF
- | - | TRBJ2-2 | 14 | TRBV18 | TGTGCCAGCTCACCACCGACGGGCACCGGGGAGCTGTTTTTT | CASSPPTGTGELFF
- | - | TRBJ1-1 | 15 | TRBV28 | TGTGCCAGCAGTTCCTCGGTCCTTTTGAACACTGAAGCTTTCTTT | CASSSSVLLNTEAFF
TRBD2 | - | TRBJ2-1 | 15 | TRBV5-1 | TGCGCCAGCAGCTTGGCATCTCTAGCGGGGGTGGAGCAGTTCTTC | CASSLASLAGVEQFF
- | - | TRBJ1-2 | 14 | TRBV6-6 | TGTGCCAGCAGCCGGGCGGGGGCGGACTATGGCTACACCTTC | CASSRAGADYGYTF
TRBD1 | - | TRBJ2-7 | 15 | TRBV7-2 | TGTGCCAGCAGCTTAGTACAGGGGGTGCGCTACGAGCAGTACTTC | CASSLVQGVRYEQYF
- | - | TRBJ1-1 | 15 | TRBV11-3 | TGTGCCAGCAGCTTAACTCCGGGCGGGGACACTGAAGCTTTCTTT | CASSLTPGGDTEAFF
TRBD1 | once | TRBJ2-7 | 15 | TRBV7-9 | TGTGCCAGCAGCCCACAACGGACAGGACTCTACGAGCAGTACTTC | CASSPQRTGLYEQYF
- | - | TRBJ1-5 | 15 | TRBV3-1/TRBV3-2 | TGTGCCAGCAGCCAGGACACAAACCCGGGTCAGCCCCAGCATTTT | CASSQDTNPGQPQHF
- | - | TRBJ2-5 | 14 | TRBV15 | TGTGCCACCAGCAGAGACAGGGTCCAAGAGACCCAGTACTTC | CATSRDRVQETQYF
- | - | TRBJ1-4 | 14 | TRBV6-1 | TGTGCCAGCAGTGATCCCGGGGGGAGTGAAAAACTGTTTTTT | CASSDPGGSEKLFF
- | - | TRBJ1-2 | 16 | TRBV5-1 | TGCGCCAGCAGCTTTGGGGTCGGGGAGCGGAGCTATGGCTACACCTTC | CASSFGVGERSYGYTF
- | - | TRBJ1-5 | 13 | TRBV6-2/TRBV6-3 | TGTGCCAGCAGTTATGGGGGCGCGCAGCCCCAGCATTTT | CASSYGGAQPQHF
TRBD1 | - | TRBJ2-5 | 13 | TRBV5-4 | TGTGCCAGCTGGTCGGACAGGGGAGAGACCCAGTACTTC | CASWSDRGETQYF
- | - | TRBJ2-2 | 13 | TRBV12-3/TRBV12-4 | TGTGCCAGCAGTTTTGAGTTCACCGGGGAGCTGTTTTTT | CASSFEFTGELFF
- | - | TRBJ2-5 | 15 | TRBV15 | TGTGCCACCAGCATGAGACTTGGGCCGGGGGAGACCCAGTACTTC | CATSMRLGPGETQYF
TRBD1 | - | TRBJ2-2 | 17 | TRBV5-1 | TGCGCCAGCAGCCCCCGACAGGGTCGGTCTATAACCGGGGAGCTGTTTTTT | CASSPRQGRSITGELFF